This T cell receptor (beta chain) came from a study of cytomegalovirus exposure and HLA in healthy donors. Study in general: A preliminary data release comprised tens of millions of unique TCRs obtained from HLA-typed donors.

This clone was seen a few times. What it binds is not known. Both 60 Vbeta primers and 13 Jbeta primers went into the PCR. Method: immunoSEQ multiplex PCR; TCRdb's copy keeps in-frame clones and lacks some. The table lists 90,000 or so clones, about three quarters of them singletons. The length of the CDR3 is 13 residues. The germline CDR1 and CDR2 sequences are MNHEY and SMNVEV (reference sequence). Trimming removed 2 bases at V and 3 bases at J, with 8 bases between. General observations from the study: According to the study, 150 to 200 TCR beta chains were cytomegalovirus-associated.

This sequence joins TRBV27 and TRBJ2-7; D is unclear. This TCR came from a boy aged 5-17 years in good health and CMV-seronegative. Specimen: PBMCs. The CDR3 protein is CASSLGQFYEQYF. The CDR3 DNA reads TGTGCCAGCAGTTTAGGGCAGTTCTACGAGCAGTACTTC.